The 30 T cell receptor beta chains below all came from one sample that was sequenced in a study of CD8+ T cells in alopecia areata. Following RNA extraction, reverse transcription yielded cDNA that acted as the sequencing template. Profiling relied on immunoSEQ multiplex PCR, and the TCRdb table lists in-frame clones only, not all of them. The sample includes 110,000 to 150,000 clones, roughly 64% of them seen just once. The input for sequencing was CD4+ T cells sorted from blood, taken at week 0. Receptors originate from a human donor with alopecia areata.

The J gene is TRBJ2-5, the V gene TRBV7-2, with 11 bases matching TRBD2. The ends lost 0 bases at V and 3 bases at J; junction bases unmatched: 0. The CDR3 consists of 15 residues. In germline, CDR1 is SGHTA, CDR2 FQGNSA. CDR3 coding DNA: TGTGCCAGCAGCTTAGCGGGACTAGCGGAAGAGACCCAGTACTTC. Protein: CASSLAGLAEETQYF.

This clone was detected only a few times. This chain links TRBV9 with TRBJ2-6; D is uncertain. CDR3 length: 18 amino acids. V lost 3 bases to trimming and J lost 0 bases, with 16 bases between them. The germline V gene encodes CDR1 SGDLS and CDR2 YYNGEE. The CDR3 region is CASSDPGVRGSGANVLTF. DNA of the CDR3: TGTGCCAGCAGCGACCCAGGCGTCCGCGGCTCTGGGGCCAACGTCCTGACTTTC.

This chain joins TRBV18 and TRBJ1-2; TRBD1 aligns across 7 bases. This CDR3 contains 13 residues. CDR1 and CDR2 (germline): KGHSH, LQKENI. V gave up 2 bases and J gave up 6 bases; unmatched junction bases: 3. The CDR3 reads CASSPRQGDGYTF. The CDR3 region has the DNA TGTGCCAGCTCACCAAGACAGGGCGATGGCTACACCTTC. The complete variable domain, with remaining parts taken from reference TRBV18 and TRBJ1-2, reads NAGVMQNPRHLVRRRGQEARLRCSPMKGHSHVYWYRQLPEEGLKFMVYLQKENIIDESGMPKERFSAEFPKEGPSILRIQQVVRGDSAAYFCASSPRQGDGYTFGSGTRLTVV.

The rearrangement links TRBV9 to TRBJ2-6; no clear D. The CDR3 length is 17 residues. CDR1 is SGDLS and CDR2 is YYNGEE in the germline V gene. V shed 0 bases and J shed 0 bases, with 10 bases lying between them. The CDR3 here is CASSVGGGYSGANVLTF. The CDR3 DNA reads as TGTGCCAGCAGCGTAGGTGGCGGATACTCTGGGGCCAACGTCCTGACTTTC.

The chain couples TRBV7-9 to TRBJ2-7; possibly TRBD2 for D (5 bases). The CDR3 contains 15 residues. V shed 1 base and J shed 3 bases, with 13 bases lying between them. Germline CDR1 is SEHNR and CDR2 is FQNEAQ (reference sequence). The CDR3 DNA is TGTGCCAGCAGCTTAGTGCCCAAGGCGGGCTACGAGCAGTACTTC. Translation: CASSLVPKAGYEQYF.

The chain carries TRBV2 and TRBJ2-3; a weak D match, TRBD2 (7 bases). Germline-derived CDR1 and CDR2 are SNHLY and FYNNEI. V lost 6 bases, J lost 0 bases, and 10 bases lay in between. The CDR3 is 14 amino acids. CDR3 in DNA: TGTGCCAGCAGGGCGGGGGCCAGCACAGATACGCAGTATTTT. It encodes CASRAGASTDTQYF.

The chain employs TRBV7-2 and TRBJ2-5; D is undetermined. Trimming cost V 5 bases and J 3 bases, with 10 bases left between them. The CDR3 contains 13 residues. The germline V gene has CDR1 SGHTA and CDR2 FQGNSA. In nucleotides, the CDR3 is TGTGCCAGCAGCCGGCCGGGTGAAGAGACCCAGTACTTC. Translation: CASSRPGEETQYF.

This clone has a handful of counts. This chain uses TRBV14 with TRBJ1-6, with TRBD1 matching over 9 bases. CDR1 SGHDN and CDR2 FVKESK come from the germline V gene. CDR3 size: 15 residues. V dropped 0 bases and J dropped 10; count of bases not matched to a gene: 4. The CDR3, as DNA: TGTGCCAGCAGCCAAGAAGACAGGGGGATCTCACCCCTCCACTTT. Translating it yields CASSQEDRGISPLHF. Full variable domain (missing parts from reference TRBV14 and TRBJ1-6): EAGVTQFPSHSVIEKGQTVTLRCDPISGHDNLYWYRRVMGKEIKFLLHFVKESKQDESGMPNNRFLAERTGGTYSTLKVQPAELEDSGVYFCASSQEDRGISPLHFGNGTRLTVT.

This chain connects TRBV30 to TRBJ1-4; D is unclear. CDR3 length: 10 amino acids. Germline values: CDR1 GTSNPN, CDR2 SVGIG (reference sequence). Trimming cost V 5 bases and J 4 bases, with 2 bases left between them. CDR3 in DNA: TGTGCCTGGGGTAATGAAAAACTGTTTTTT. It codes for CAWGNEKLFF.

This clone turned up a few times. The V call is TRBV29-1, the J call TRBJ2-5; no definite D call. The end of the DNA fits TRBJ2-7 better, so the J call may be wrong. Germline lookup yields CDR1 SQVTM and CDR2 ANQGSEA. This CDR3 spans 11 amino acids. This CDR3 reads CSAGPTGEQYF. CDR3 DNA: TGCAGCGCCGGCCCCACCGGCGAGCAGTACTTC.

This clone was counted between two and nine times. The chain's CDR3 is CASSLSSIQPQHF. The CDR3 region has the DNA TGTGCCAGCAGTTTATCGTCCATACAGCCCCAGCATTTT. The rearrangement uses TRBV27 and TRBJ1-5; no firm D call. This CDR3 has 13 amino acids. The germline CDR1 and CDR2 sequences are MNHEY and SMNVEV (reference sequence). V dropped 0 bases and J dropped 7 bases, with 7 bases sitting between them.

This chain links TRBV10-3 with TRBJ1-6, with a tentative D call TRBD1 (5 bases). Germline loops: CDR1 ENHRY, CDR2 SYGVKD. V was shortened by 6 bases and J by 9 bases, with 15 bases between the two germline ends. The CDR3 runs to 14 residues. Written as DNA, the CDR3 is TGTGCCATCAGGGGGACTCCCGGGGCTTCACCCCTCCACTTT. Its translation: CAIRGTPGASPLHF.

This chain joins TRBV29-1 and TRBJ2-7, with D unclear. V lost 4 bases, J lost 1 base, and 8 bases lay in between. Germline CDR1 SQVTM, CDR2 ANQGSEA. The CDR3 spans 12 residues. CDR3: CSVGRQSYEQYF. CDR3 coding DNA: TGCAGCGTTGGGCGTCAGTCCTACGAGCAGTACTTC.

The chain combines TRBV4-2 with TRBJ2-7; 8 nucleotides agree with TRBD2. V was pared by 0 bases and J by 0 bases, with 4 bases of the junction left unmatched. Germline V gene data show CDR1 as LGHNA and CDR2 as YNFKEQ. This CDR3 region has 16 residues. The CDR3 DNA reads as TGTGCCAGCAGCCAAGATCGGCTAGCGGGCTCCTACGAGCAGTACTTC. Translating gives CASSQDRLAGSYEQYF.

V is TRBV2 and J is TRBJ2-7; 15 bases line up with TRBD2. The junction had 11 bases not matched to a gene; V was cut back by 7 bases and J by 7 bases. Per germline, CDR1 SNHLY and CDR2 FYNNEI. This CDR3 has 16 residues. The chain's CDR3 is CASTPAGLAGGLEQYF. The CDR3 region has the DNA TGTGCCAGCACCCCCGCGGGACTAGCGGGGGGCCTAGAGCAGTACTTC.

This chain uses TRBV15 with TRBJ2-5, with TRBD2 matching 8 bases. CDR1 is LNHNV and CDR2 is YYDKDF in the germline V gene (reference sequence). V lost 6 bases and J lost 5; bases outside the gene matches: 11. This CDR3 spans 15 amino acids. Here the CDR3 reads CATRGPGLVGETQYF. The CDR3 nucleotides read TGTGCCACCAGGGGCCCGGGACTAGTGGGGGAGACCCAGTACTTC.

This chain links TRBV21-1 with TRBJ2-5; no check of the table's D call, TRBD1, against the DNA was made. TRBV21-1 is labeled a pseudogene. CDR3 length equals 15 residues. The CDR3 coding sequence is TGTGCCAGCAGCAAAGAGTGCAGGGTGGGAGAGACCCAGTACTTC. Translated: CASSKECRVGETQYF.

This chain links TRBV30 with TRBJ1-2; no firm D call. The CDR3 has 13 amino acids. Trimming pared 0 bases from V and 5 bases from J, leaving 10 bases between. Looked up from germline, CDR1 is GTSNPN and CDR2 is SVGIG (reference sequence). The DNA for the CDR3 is TGTGCCTGGAGTGTAGGGCAGGTTTATGGCTACACCTTC. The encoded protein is CAWSVGQVYGYTF.

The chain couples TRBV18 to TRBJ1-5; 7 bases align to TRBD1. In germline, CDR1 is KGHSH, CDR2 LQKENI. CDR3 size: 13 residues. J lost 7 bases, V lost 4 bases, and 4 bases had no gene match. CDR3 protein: CASSLGQTQPQHF. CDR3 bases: TGTGCCAGCTCACTGGGACAGACCCAGCCCCAGCATTTT.

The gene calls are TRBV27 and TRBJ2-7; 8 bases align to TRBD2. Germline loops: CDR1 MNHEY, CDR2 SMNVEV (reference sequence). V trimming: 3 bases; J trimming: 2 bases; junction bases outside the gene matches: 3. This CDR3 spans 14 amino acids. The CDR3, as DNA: TGTGCCAGCAGTTTGCGGGGGGATGCCTACGAGCAGTACTTC. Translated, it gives CASSLRGDAYEQYF.

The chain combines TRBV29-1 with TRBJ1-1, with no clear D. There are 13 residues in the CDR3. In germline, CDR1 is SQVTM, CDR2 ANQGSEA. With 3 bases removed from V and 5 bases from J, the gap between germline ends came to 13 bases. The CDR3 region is CSVEDVEDTEAFF. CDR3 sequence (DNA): TGCAGCGTTGAGGACGTTGAGGATACTGAAGCTTTCTTT.

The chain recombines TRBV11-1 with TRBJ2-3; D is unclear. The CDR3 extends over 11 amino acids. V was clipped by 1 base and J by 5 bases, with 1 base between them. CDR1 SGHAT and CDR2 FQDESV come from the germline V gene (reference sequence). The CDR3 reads CASSLEDTQYF. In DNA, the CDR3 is TGTGCCAGCAGCTTAGAAGATACGCAGTATTTT.

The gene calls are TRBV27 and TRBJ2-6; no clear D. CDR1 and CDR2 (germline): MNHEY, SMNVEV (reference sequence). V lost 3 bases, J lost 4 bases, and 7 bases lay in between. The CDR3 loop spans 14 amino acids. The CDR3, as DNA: TGTGCCAGCAGTTTGTGGGCCGGGGCCAACGTCCTGACTTTC. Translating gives CASSLWAGANVLTF.

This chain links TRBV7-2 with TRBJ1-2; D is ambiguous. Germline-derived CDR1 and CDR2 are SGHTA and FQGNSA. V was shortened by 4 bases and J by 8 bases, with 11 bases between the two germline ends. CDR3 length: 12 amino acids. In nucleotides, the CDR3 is TGTGCCAGCAGCTCGGTCTTGAGGGGCTACACCTTC. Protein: CASSSVLRGYTF.

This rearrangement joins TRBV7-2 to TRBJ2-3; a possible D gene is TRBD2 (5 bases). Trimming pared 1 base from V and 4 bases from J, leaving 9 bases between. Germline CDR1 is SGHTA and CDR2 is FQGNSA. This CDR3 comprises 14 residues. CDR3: CASSLDRGSDTQYF. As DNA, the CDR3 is TGTGCCAGCAGCTTAGATCGAGGGTCAGATACGCAGTATTTT.

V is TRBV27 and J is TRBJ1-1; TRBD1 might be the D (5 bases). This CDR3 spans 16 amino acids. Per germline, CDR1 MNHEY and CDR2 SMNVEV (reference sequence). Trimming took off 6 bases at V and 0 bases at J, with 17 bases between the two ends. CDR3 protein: CASSRPPGVMNTEAFF. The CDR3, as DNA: TGTGCCAGCAGCCGACCACCGGGGGTCATGAACACTGAAGCTTTCTTT.

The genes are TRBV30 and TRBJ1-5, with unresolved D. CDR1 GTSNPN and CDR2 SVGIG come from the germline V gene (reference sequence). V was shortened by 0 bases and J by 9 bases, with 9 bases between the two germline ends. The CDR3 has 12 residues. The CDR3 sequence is CAWSVPGGPQHF. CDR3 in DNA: TGTGCCTGGAGTGTACCGGGAGGGCCCCAGCATTTT.

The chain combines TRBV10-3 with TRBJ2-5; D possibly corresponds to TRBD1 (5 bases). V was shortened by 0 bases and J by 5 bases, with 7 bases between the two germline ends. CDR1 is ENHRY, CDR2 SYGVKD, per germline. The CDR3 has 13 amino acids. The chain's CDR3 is CAISESGVETQYF. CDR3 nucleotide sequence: TGTGCCATCAGTGAGTCAGGGGTGGAGACCCAGTACTTC.

CDR3 loop: CASSYSFTKETQYF. The DNA of the CDR3 is TGTGCCAGCAGTTACTCGTTTACTAAAGAGACCCAGTACTTC. The rearrangement joins TRBV6-5 to TRBJ2-5; no clear D. Germline V gives CDR1 MNHEY, CDR2 SVGAGI. Trimming shortened V by 0 bases and J by 3 bases, and 8 bases separated the two germline ends. CDR3 size: 14 residues.

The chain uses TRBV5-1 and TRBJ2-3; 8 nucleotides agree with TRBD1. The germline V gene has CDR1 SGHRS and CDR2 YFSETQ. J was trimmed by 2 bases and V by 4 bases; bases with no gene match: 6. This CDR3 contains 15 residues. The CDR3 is CASSLDRADTDTQYF. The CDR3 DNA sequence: TGCGCCAGCAGCCTGGACAGGGCGGACACAGATACGCAGTATTTT.